The clone carrying this T cell receptor beta chain was picked up one time. Recruitment covered roughly 22 US areas and drew participants whose ages spanned roughly 18 to 100 years. Clinical histories supplied by participants themselves formed the basis of cohort assignment. This specimen belongs to a study of blood T cell repertoires in COVID-19. Across the whole study: Nucleic acid was either cDNA or gDNA, and it came from T cells, B-cell-depleted T cells, or PBMCs.

V was cut by 8 bases and J by 4 bases, with 9 bases left in between. CDR1 is LGHDT, CDR2 YNNKEL, per germline (reference sequence). This CDR3 has 13 residues. TCRdb keeps only in-frame clones here, not all; method: immunoSEQ multiplex PCR. The sample yields a few hundred thousand clones, 85% seen once. The chain employs TRBV3-1 (or the pseudogene TRBV3-2) and TRBJ2-6, with unresolved D. The source is a middle-aged man who had recovered from COVID-19. Sequences were obtained from PBMCs or T cells enriched from blood (not recorded which). Here the CDR3 reads CASVKKGANVLTF. CDR3 coding DNA: TGTGCCAGCGTCAAAAAAGGGGCCAACGTCCTGACTTTC.